This is a list of T cell receptor beta chains from one sample in a study of CD8+ T cells in alopecia areata. The table came from immunoSEQ multiplex PCR; TCRdb's copy has only in-frame clones and leaves some out. The table includes around 100,000 clones, around 60% detected once. Specimen: CD4+ T cells sorted from blood. The receptor set was obtained from a human donor in good health. Both conserved end residues are part of each CDR3. D genes are given only for firm matches. Clone size is stated in some rows and not others, as once, few, many or a class when expanded.

cdr3_aa: CASSQGTSSGELFF; cdr3_nt: TGCGCCAGCAGCCAAGGAACTAGTTCCGGGGAGCTGTTTTTT; d_call: NA; v_call: TRBV4-1; j_call: TRBJ2-2; clone_size: NA
cdr3_aa: CATSREFEEVQHF; cdr3_nt: TGTGCCACCAGCAGAGAATTCGAAGAGGTCCAGCATTTT; d_call: NA; v_call: TRBV15; j_call: TRBJ1-5; clone_size: NA
cdr3_aa: CASSYSRSQGSGYTF; cdr3_nt: TGTGCCAGCAGTTACTCGAGGTCTCAGGGTAGTGGCTACACCTTC; d_call: NA; v_call: TRBV6-5; j_call: TRBJ1-2; clone_size: few
cdr3_aa: CASSPHSGANVLTF; cdr3_nt: TGTGCCAGCAGCCCGCATTCTGGGGCCAACGTCCTGACTTTC; d_call: NA; v_call: TRBV7-6; j_call: TRBJ2-6; clone_size: few
cdr3_aa: CASSLHQGRPQHF; cdr3_nt: TGTGCCAGCAGCTTGCACCAGGGTAGGCCCCAGCATTTT; d_call: NA; v_call: TRBV7-2; j_call: TRBJ1-5; clone_size: NA
cdr3_aa: CAWSPYNEQFF; cdr3_nt: TGTGCCTGGAGTCCCTACAATGAGCAGTTCTTC; d_call: NA; v_call: TRBV30; j_call: TRBJ2-1; clone_size: NA
cdr3_aa: CASSPQRGDEQYF; cdr3_nt: TGTGCCAGCAGCCCCCAGAGGGGGGACGAGCAGTACTTC; d_call: NA; v_call: TRBV16; j_call: TRBJ2-7; clone_size: NA
cdr3_aa: CASSLSPVATGVVEQYF; cdr3_nt: TGTGCCAGCAGCTTATCACCCGTGGCGACAGGGGTGGTCGAGCAGTACTTC; d_call: TRBD1; v_call: TRBV7-2; j_call: TRBJ2-7; clone_size: NA
cdr3_aa: CAISGRPTDTQYF; cdr3_nt: TGTGCCATCAGTGGGCGACCGACAGATACGCAGTATTTT; d_call: NA; v_call: TRBV10-3; j_call: TRBJ2-3; clone_size: NA
cdr3_aa: CATSREVDRVTGNTIYF; cdr3_nt: TGTGCCACCAGCAGAGAGGTAGACAGGGTAACTGGAAACACCATATATTTT; d_call: TRBD1; v_call: TRBV15; j_call: TRBJ1-3; clone_size: few
cdr3_aa: CASSPRQGPKETQYF; cdr3_nt: TGTGCCAGCAGCCCCAGACAGGGGCCGAAAGAGACCCAGTACTTC; d_call: TRBD1; v_call: TRBV7-2; j_call: TRBJ2-5; clone_size: NA
cdr3_aa: CSVVQGSNGYTF; cdr3_nt: TGCAGCGTTGTACAGGGAAGTAATGGCTACACCTTC; d_call: NA; v_call: TRBV29-1; j_call: TRBJ1-2; clone_size: NA
cdr3_aa: CASSLLGGPGYTF; cdr3_nt: TGTGCCAGCAGCTTGCTCGGGGGCCCCGGCTACACCTTC; d_call: NA; v_call: TRBV5-6; j_call: TRBJ1-2; clone_size: once
cdr3_aa: CSAGDIHGYTF; cdr3_nt: TGCAGTGCGGGGGACATCCATGGCTACACCTTC; d_call: NA; v_call: TRBV20-1; j_call: TRBJ1-2; clone_size: NA
cdr3_aa: CASSLFPGGYNEQFF; cdr3_nt: TGTGCCAGCAGCTTATTCCCAGGGGGCTACAATGAGCAGTTCTTC; d_call: TRBD1; v_call: TRBV7-2; j_call: TRBJ2-1; clone_size: NA
cdr3_aa: CASSEGDRLANTGELFF; cdr3_nt: TGTGCCAGCAGTGAAGGGGACAGACTCGCGAACACCGGGGAGCTGTTTTTT; d_call: TRBD1; v_call: TRBV6-1; j_call: TRBJ2-2; clone_size: NA
cdr3_aa: CASSVGSGGAYNEQFF; cdr3_nt: TGTGCCAGCAGCGTAGGGAGCGGGGGGGCCTACAATGAGCAGTTCTTC; d_call: TRBD2; v_call: TRBV9; j_call: TRBJ2-1; clone_size: NA
cdr3_aa: CAWSDPRAYPTYEQYF; cdr3_nt: TGTGCCTGGAGTGATCCCAGGGCTTATCCCACCTACGAGCAGTACTTC; d_call: NA; v_call: TRBV30; j_call: TRBJ2-7; clone_size: NA
cdr3_aa: CASSLGHLNTEAFF; cdr3_nt: TGTGCCAGCAGCTTAGGACATCTGAACACTGAAGCTTTCTTT; d_call: NA; v_call: TRBV11-1; j_call: TRBJ1-1; clone_size: NA
cdr3_aa: CASRSSGGMFYEQYF; cdr3_nt: TGTGCCAGCAGATCCTCGGGGGGCATGTTCTACGAGCAGTACTTC; d_call: NA; v_call: TRBV28; j_call: TRBJ2-7; clone_size: NA
cdr3_aa: CSAGRDRDEQYF; cdr3_nt: TGCAGCGCCGGACGGGACCGCGACGAGCAGTACTTC; d_call: NA; v_call: TRBV29-1; j_call: TRBJ2-7; clone_size: once
cdr3_aa: CASSPRTGDSEAFF; cdr3_nt: TGTGCCAGCTCACCACGAACGGGCGACTCTGAAGCTTTCTTT; d_call: NA; v_call: TRBV18; j_call: TRBJ1-1; clone_size: NA
cdr3_aa: CASSLGSGTTNEQFF; cdr3_nt: TGCGCCAGCAGCTTGGGAAGTGGGACAACAAATGAGCAGTTCTTC; d_call: NA; v_call: TRBV5-1; j_call: TRBJ2-1; clone_size: few
cdr3_aa: CASSRKGSYGYTF; cdr3_nt: TGTGCCAGCAGCCGTAAGGGGTCATATGGCTACACCTTC; d_call: NA; v_call: TRBV5-6; j_call: TRBJ1-2; clone_size: NA
cdr3_aa: CASSPGDDYGYTF; cdr3_nt: TGTGCCAGCTCACCTGGGGACGACTATGGCTACACCTTC; d_call: NA; v_call: TRBV18; j_call: TRBJ1-2; clone_size: NA
cdr3_aa: CASSRDRGDTIYF; cdr3_nt: TGTGCCAGCAGCCGGGACAGGGGGGACACCATATATTTT; d_call: TRBD1; v_call: TRBV11-2; j_call: TRBJ1-3; clone_size: NA
cdr3_aa: CASSPRQGKNTEAFF; cdr3_nt: TGTGCCAGCAGCCCTAGACAGGGAAAGAACACTGAAGCTTTCTTT; d_call: TRBD1; v_call: TRBV5-4; j_call: TRBJ1-1; clone_size: NA
cdr3_aa: CASTLWGRGQANYGYTF; cdr3_nt: TGTGCCAGCACCTTATGGGGGCGGGGACAAGCTAACTATGGCTACACCTTC; d_call: NA; v_call: TRBV28; j_call: TRBJ1-2; clone_size: NA
cdr3_aa: CASSDGGSGEKLFF; cdr3_nt: TGCGCCAGCAGTGATGGGGGGTCGGGAGAAAAACTGTTTTTT; d_call: NA; v_call: TRBV10-2; j_call: TRBJ1-4; clone_size: few
cdr3_aa: CASSAAGTYEQYF; cdr3_nt: TGTGCCAGCAGTGCGGCAGGGACCTACGAGCAGTACTTC; d_call: NA; v_call: TRBV25-1; j_call: TRBJ2-7; clone_size: NA
cdr3_aa: CASSRSLQGYEQFF; cdr3_nt: TGCGCCAGCAGCCGATCACTACAGGGATATGAGCAGTTCTTC; d_call: NA; v_call: TRBV4-1; j_call: TRBJ2-1; clone_size: NA
cdr3_aa: CAWSGGSLGGNQPQHF; cdr3_nt: TGTGCCTGGAGTGGAGGGTCTCTCGGTGGCAATCAGCCCCAGCATTTT; d_call: NA; v_call: TRBV30; j_call: TRBJ1-5; clone_size: few
cdr3_aa: CASRTGRDRGTYEQYF; cdr3_nt: TGCGCCAGCAGGACTGGAAGGGACAGGGGCACCTACGAGCAGTACTTC; d_call: TRBD1; v_call: TRBV23-1; j_call: TRBJ2-7; clone_size: NA
cdr3_aa: CASTTGDNSPLHF; cdr3_nt: TGTGCCAGCACCACGGGAGATAATTCACCCCTCCACTTT; d_call: NA; v_call: TRBV18; j_call: TRBJ1-6; clone_size: NA
cdr3_aa: CASDYRGGGQPQHF; cdr3_nt: TGTGCCAGCGACTACAGGGGTGGTGGACAGCCCCAGCATTTT; d_call: TRBD1; v_call: TRBV6-1; j_call: TRBJ1-5; clone_size: NA
cdr3_aa: CASSKRSDGDIQYF; cdr3_nt: TGTGCCAGCAGCAAGCGAAGCGACGGGGACATACAGTACTTC; d_call: NA; v_call: TRBV9; j_call: TRBJ2-4; clone_size: NA
cdr3_aa: CASSARTGYNEQFF; cdr3_nt: TGTGCCAGCAGCGCAAGGACGGGCTACAATGAGCAGTTCTTC; d_call: NA; v_call: TRBV6-5; j_call: TRBJ2-1; clone_size: NA
cdr3_aa: CSVETLMGNEQYF; cdr3_nt: TGCAGCGTTGAAACGTTAATGGGAAACGAGCAGTACTTC; d_call: NA; v_call: TRBV29-1; j_call: TRBJ2-7; clone_size: NA
cdr3_aa: CASTSQGGIEAFF; cdr3_nt: TGTGCCAGCACCTCCCAGGGGGGGATTGAAGCTTTCTTT; d_call: TRBD1; v_call: TRBV6-1; j_call: TRBJ1-1; clone_size: few
cdr3_aa: CASSSGVTAGANVLTF; cdr3_nt: TGCGCCAGCAGTTCGGGGGTCACGGCTGGGGCCAACGTCCTGACTTTC; d_call: NA; v_call: TRBV5-1; j_call: TRBJ2-6; clone_size: NA
cdr3_aa: CASSYLRTVGDTDTQYF; cdr3_nt: TGTGCCAGCAGCTACCTCCGGACAGTCGGGGACACAGATACGCAGTATTTT; d_call: NA; v_call: TRBV5-6; j_call: TRBJ2-3; clone_size: NA
cdr3_aa: CASSVSGRDIQYF; cdr3_nt: TGCGCCAGCAGCGTCTCAGGGCGAGACATTCAGTACTTC; d_call: NA; v_call: TRBV5-1; j_call: TRBJ2-4; clone_size: once
cdr3_aa: CASSLAPDSGTEAFF; cdr3_nt: TGTGCCAGCAGCTTAGCCCCTGATTCAGGTACTGAAGCTTTCTTT; d_call: NA; v_call: TRBV7-2; j_call: TRBJ1-1; clone_size: few
cdr3_aa: CAWSVQRGKTYEQFF; cdr3_nt: TGTGCCTGGAGTGTACAGCGGGGGAAAACCTATGAGCAGTTCTTC; d_call: TRBD2; v_call: TRBV30; j_call: TRBJ2-1; clone_size: few
cdr3_aa: CASSEAGASLF; cdr3_nt: TGTGCCAGCAGTGAAGCGGGGGCTTCTCTTTTT; d_call: NA; v_call: TRBV2; j_call: TRBJ1-4; clone_size: NA
cdr3_aa: CSVGTSGVSTYTQYF; cdr3_nt: TGCAGCGTCGGGACTAGCGGGGTCTCCACGTATACGCAGTATTTT; d_call: TRBD2; v_call: TRBV29-1; j_call: TRBJ2-3; clone_size: NA
cdr3_aa: CASRETAKETQYF; cdr3_nt: TGTGCCAGTAGGGAGACAGCAAAAGAGACCCAGTACTTC; d_call: NA; v_call: TRBV25-1; j_call: TRBJ2-5; clone_size: NA
cdr3_aa: CASSEVGVGVNTEAFF; cdr3_nt: TGTGCCAGCAGTGAAGTTGGGGTGGGCGTGAACACTGAAGCTTTCTTT; d_call: NA; v_call: TRBV25-1; j_call: TRBJ1-1; clone_size: few
cdr3_aa: CASRVSYEQYF; cdr3_nt: TGTGCCAGCAGGGTCTCCTACGAGCAGTACTTC; d_call: NA; v_call: TRBV2; j_call: TRBJ2-7; clone_size: NA
cdr3_aa: CASSDRHTGELFF; cdr3_nt: TGTGCCAGCAGTGACAGACACACCGGGGAGCTGTTTTTT; d_call: NA; v_call: TRBV25-1; j_call: TRBJ2-2; clone_size: few
cdr3_aa: CAWSKSSGSYNEQFF; cdr3_nt: TGTGCCTGGAGCAAGTCCTCCGGCTCCTACAATGAGCAGTTCTTC; d_call: NA; v_call: TRBV30; j_call: TRBJ2-1; clone_size: NA
cdr3_aa: CASSYGQGKETQYF; cdr3_nt: TGTGCCAGCAGCTACGGACAGGGAAAGGAGACCCAGTACTTC; d_call: TRBD1; v_call: TRBV4-2; j_call: TRBJ2-5; clone_size: NA